This paragraph covers one T cell receptor (beta chain) sequence. Data came from immunoSEQ multiplex PCR; TCRdb stores just in-frame clones and leaves some out. The data show fewer than 300,000 clones, around 90% seen once. This sample is part of a study of blood T cell repertoires in COVID-19. From germline, CDR1 is WNHNN and CDR2 SYGVQD (reference sequence). Trimming took 6 bases from V and 5 from J, leaving 16 bases between them. The CDR3 length is 14 residues. The sequencing sample was made of peripheral blood. The TCR was taken from a man younger than 30 with active or convalescent COVID-19. This chain links TRBV10-1 with TRBJ2-5, with a tentative D call TRBD1 (5 bases). CDR3 in amino acids: CASSAEAGMETQYF. The CDR3 DNA is TGCGCCAGCAGCGCTGAGGCAGGGATGGAGACCCAGTACTTC.